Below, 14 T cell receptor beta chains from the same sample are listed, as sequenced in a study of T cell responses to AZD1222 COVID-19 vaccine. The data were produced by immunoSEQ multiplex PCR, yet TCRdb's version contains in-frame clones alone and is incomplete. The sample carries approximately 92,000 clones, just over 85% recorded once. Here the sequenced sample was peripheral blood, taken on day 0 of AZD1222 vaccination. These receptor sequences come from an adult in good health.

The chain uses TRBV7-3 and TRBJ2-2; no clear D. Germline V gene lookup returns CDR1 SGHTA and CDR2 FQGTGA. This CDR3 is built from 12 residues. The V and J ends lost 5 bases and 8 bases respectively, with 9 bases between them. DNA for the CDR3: TGTGCCAGCAGCCCAAAGACAGGGGAGCTGTTTTTT. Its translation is CASSPKTGELFF.

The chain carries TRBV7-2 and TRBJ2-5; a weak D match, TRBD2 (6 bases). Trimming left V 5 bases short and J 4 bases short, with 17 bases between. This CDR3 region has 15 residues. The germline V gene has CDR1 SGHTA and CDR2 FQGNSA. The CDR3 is CASSQTRINLETQYF. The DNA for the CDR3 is TGTGCCAGCAGCCAGACTAGAATAAACCTAGAGACCCAGTACTTC.

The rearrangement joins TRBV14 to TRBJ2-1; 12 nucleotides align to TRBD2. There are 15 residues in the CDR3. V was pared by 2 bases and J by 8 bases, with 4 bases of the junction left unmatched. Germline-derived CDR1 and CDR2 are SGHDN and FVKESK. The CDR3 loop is CASSQQTSGGHEQFF. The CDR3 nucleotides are TGTGCCAGCAGCCAACAGACTAGCGGGGGACATGAGCAGTTCTTC. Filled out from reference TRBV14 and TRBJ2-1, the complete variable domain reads EAGVTQFPSHSVIEKGQTVTLRCDPISGHDNLYWYRRVMGKEIKFLLHFVKESKQDESGMPNNRFLAERTGGTYSTLKVQPAELEDSGVYFCASSQQTSGGHEQFFGPGTRLTVL.

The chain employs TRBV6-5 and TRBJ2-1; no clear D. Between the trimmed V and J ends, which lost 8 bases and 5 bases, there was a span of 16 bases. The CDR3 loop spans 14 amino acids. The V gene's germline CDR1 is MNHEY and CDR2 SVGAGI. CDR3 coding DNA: TGTGCCAGCCTGTCTTCTAGATCCGACAATGAGCAGTTCTTC. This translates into CASLSSRSDNEQFF.

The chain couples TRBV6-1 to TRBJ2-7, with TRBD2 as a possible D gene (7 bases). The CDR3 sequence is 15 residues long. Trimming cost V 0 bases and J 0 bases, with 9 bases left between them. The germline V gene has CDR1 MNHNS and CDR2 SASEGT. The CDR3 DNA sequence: TGTGCCAGCAGTGAAGCGCGGGGGCTCTCCTACGAGCAGTACTTC. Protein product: CASSEARGLSYEQYF.

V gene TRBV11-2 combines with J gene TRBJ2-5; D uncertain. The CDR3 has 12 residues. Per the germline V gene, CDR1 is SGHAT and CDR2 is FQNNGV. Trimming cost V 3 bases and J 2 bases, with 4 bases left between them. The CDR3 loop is CASSFRQETQYF. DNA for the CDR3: TGTGCCAGCAGCTTTCGTCAAGAGACCCAGTACTTC.

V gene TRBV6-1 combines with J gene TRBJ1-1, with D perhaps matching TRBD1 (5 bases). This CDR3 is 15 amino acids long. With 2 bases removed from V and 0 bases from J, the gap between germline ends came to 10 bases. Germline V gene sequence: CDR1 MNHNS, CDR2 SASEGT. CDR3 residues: CASSERDVVNTEAFF. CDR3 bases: TGTGCCAGCAGTGAAAGGGACGTTGTGAACACTGAAGCTTTCTTT.

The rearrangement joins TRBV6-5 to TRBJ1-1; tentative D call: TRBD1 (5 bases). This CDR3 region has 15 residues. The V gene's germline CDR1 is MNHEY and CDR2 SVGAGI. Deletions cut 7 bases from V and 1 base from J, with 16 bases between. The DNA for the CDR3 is TGTGCCAGCAAGGGCCTAAGTGGGGGGAACACTGAAGCTTTCTTT. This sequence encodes CASKGLSGGNTEAFF.

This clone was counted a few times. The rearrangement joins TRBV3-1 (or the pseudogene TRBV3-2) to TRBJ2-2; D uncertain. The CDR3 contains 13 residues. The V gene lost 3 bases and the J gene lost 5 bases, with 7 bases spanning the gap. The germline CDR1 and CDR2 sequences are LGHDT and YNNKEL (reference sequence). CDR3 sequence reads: CASSHARTGELFF. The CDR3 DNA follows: TGTGCCAGCAGCCATGCCCGGACCGGGGAGCTGTTTTTT.

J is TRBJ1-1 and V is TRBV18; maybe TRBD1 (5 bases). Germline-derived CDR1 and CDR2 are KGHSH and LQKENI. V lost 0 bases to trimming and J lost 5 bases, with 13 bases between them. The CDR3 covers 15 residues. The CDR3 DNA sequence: TGTGCCAGCTCACCACCGGGACGGCGAACGACTGAAGCTTTCTTT. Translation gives CASSPPGRRTTEAFF.

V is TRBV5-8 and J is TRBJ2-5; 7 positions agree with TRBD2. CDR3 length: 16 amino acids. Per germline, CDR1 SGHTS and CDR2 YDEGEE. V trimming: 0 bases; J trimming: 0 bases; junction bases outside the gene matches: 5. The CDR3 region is CASSLAGAGDQETQYF. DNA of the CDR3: TGTGCCAGCAGCTTGGCCGGGGCGGGGGACCAAGAGACCCAGTACTTC.

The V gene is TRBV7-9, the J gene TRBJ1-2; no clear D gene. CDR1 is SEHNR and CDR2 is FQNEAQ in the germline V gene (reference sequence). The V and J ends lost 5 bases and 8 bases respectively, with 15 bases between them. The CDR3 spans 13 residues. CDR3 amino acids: CASSSRDTAGYTF. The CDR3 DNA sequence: TGTGCCAGCAGCAGCCGGGATACCGCGGGCTACACCTTC.

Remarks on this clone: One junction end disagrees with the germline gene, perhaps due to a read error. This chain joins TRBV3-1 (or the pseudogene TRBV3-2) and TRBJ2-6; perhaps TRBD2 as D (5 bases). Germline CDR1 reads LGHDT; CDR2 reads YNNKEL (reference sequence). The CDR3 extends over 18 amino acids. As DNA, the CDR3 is TGTGCCAGCAGCGAAGAGGGCAGGCCCGACTCTGGGGCCAACGTCCTGACTTTC. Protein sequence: CASSEEGRPDSGANVLTF.

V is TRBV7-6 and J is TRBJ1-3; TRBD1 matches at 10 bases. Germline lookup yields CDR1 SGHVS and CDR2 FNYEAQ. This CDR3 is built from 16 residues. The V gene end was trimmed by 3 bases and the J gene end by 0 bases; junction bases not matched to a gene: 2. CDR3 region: CASSLDRGFSGNTIYF. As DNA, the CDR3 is TGTGCCAGCAGCTTGGACAGGGGGTTCTCTGGAAACACCATATATTTT.